The 14 T cell receptor beta chains presented below share a single source sample, sequenced in a study of T cell changes during pregnancy in multiple sclerosis. Sequencing was performed with immunoSEQ multiplex PCR; in TCRdb, only in-frame clones are kept and a portion is missing. The sample contains around 15,000 clones, more than 80% of which appear only once. Sequencing was performed on peripheral blood, taken in the second trimester of pregnancy. Receptor source: a female donor in good health, enrolled as a control in a pregnancy study.

This sequence joins TRBV7-2 and TRBJ2-2; 8 bases map to TRBD1. Germline-derived CDR1 and CDR2 are SGHTA and FQGNSA. V gave up 4 bases and J gave up 0 bases; unmatched junction bases: 1. The CDR3 contains 15 residues. The CDR3 DNA follows: TGTGCCAGCAGCTCGACAGGGGCGAACACCGGGGAGCTGTTTTTT. Encoded protein: CASSSTGANTGELFF.

The V call is TRBV7-9, the J call TRBJ1-1; tentatively, D is TRBD1 (5 bases). Germline CDR1 SEHNR, CDR2 FQNEAQ (reference sequence). V was shortened by 4 bases and J by 5 bases, with 17 bases between the two germline ends. This CDR3 has 15 amino acids. The CDR3 reads CASSYPGGGGTEAFF. CDR3 DNA sequence: TGTGCCAGCAGCTACCCAGGTGGGGGAGGAACTGAAGCTTTCTTT.

The chain joins TRBV6-1 to TRBJ1-1; tentative D call: TRBD1 (5 bases). Per germline, CDR1 MNHNS and CDR2 SASEGT. Trimming cost V 3 bases and J 11 bases, with 22 bases left between them. The CDR3 runs 15 residues. This CDR3 is CASSEQSRVLNQAFF. The DNA of the CDR3 is TGTGCCAGCAGTGAGCAGTCCAGGGTCCTTAATCAGGCTTTCTTT.

V gene TRBV19 combines with J gene TRBJ1-5, with TRBD1 matching over 9 bases. From germline, CDR1 is LNHDA and CDR2 SQIVND (reference sequence). The ends lost 4 bases at V and 0 bases at J; junction bases unmatched: 10. The CDR3 has 18 amino acids. The CDR3 region has the DNA TGTGCCAGTAGTAACGACAGGGGGGGAGATTATAGCAATCAGCCCCAGCATTTT. Encoded protein: CASSNDRGGDYSNQPQHF.

This rearrangement joins TRBV28 to TRBJ1-5; D may be TRBD1 (5 bases). The CDR3 runs 17 residues. Looked up from germline, CDR1 is MDHEN and CDR2 is SYDVKM. The V and J ends lost 2 bases and 6 bases respectively, with 20 bases between them. The CDR3 DNA reads as TGTGCCAGCAGTTTACAACCCTCCAGGAAGGGGCGTCAGCCCCAGCATTTT. Its protein is CASSLQPSRKGRQPQHF. Complete variable domain (other parts from reference TRBV28 and TRBJ1-5): DVKVTQSSRYLVKRTGEKVFLECVQDMDHENMFWYRQDPGLGLRLIYFSYDVKMKEKGDIPEGYSVSREKKERFSLILESASTNQTSMYLCASSLQPSRKGRQPQHFGDGTRLSIL.

The chain joins TRBV7-8 to TRBJ1-5; no firm D call. V was pared by 4 bases and J by 5 bases, with 6 bases between. Germline CDR1 is SGHVS and CDR2 is FQNEAQ. The CDR3 consists of 12 residues. The CDR3 DNA follows: TGTGCCAGCAGCTCTGAGGATCAGCCCCAGCATTTT. It translates to CASSSEDQPQHF.

The J gene is TRBJ2-2, the V gene TRBV7-8; D is ambiguous. The CDR3 runs 15 residues. The germline V and J ends were trimmed by 2 bases and 5 bases, with 12 bases remaining between them. Germline assignment: CDR1 SGHVS and CDR2 FQNEAQ. The CDR3 spells CASSLSPTRTGELFF. The CDR3 nucleotides read TGTGCCAGCAGCTTATCTCCAACCCGGACCGGGGAGCTGTTTTTT.

The V call is TRBV2, the J call TRBJ2-7; TRBD1 is a possible D gene (5 bases). CDR3 length: 17 amino acids. With 1 base removed from V and 2 bases from J, the gap between germline ends came to 18 bases. The germline V gene encodes CDR1 SNHLY and CDR2 FYNNEI. CDR3 in amino acids: CASSEGLVGQGAYEQYF. The CDR3 region has the DNA TGTGCCAGCAGTGAAGGATTAGTGGGGCAGGGTGCCTACGAGCAGTACTTC.

The chain joins TRBV7-3 to TRBJ1-1; 7 bases line up with TRBD1. The germline CDR1 and CDR2 sequences are SGHTA and FQGTGA. The V gene end was trimmed by 5 bases and the J gene end by 1 base; junction bases not matched to a gene: 4. CDR3 length: 14 amino acids. Written as DNA, the CDR3 is TGTGCCAGCAGCCCTCGACAGGGGAACACTGAAGCTTTCTTT. Encoded protein: CASSPRQGNTEAFF.

The rearrangement joins TRBV12-5 to TRBJ1-4; no firm D call. This CDR3 has 15 amino acids. Germline V gene sequence: CDR1 LGHNT, CDR2 FRNRAP. Trimming cost V 5 bases and J 3 bases, with 13 bases left between them. The CDR3 loop reads CASGLGVVANEKLFF. For the CDR3, the DNA is TGTGCTAGTGGTCTCGGGGTAGTGGCTAATGAAAAACTGTTTTTT.

The gene calls are TRBV6-6 and TRBJ2-7; 8 bases map to TRBD2. CDR1 MNHNY and CDR2 SVGAGI come from the germline V gene (reference sequence). The J segment lost 6 bases and the V segment lost 4 bases, leaving 8 bases of the junction unmatched. The CDR3 covers 14 residues. The DNA of the CDR3 is TGTGCCAGCAGTTCATCCGGACTAGCAGGCGAGCAGTACTTC. As protein: CASSSSGLAGEQYF.

V usage is TRBV5-8 and J usage is TRBJ1-1; 9 bases map to TRBD1. CDR1 is SGHTS, CDR2 YDEGEE, per germline. The CDR3 totals 16 residues. Losses at the gene ends were 4 bases for V and 2 bases for J; bases not matched to a gene: 9. CDR3 in DNA: TGTGCCAGCAGCCCCTCCCTGGGACAGGGAAACACTGAAGCTTTCTTT. This sequence encodes CASSPSLGQGNTEAFF. Full variable domain (missing parts from reference TRBV5-8 and TRBJ1-1): EAGVTQSPTHLIKTRGQQATLRCSPISGHTSVYWYQQALGLGLQFLLWYDEGEERNRGNFPPRFSGRQFPNYSSELNVNALELEDSALYLCASSPSLGQGNTEAFFGQGTRLTVV.

This chain uses TRBV6-4 with TRBJ2-1; 14 bases are a match to TRBD2. The J segment lost 8 bases and the V segment lost 4 bases, leaving 1 base of the junction unmatched. The CDR3 spans 14 residues. Looked up from germline, CDR1 is MRHNA and CDR2 is SNTAGT. The CDR3 nucleotides read TGTGCCAGCAGTGGACTAGCGGGGGGGGATGAGCAGTTCTTC. Its protein product is CASSGLAGGDEQFF.

This clone occurred once. The chain couples TRBV2 to TRBJ2-3; D is perhaps TRBD2 (7 bases). This CDR3 region has 20 residues. V lost 4 bases and J lost 2, with 28 bases in between. Germline assignment: CDR1 SNHLY and CDR2 FYNNEI. CDR3 nucleotides: TGTGCCAGCAGTGGAGGGGGAACTAGCGTAAAAAGAGTAGTCACAGATACGCAGTATTTT. Translating gives CASSGGGTSVKRVVTDTQYF. The variable domain in full, with the rest retrieved from reference TRBV2 and TRBJ2-3, is EPEVTQTPSHQVTQMGQEVILRCVPISNHLYFYWYRQILGQKVEFLVSFYNNEISEKSEIFDDQFSVERPDGSNFTLKIRSTKLEDSAMYFCASSGGGTSVKRVVTDTQYFGPGTRLTVL.